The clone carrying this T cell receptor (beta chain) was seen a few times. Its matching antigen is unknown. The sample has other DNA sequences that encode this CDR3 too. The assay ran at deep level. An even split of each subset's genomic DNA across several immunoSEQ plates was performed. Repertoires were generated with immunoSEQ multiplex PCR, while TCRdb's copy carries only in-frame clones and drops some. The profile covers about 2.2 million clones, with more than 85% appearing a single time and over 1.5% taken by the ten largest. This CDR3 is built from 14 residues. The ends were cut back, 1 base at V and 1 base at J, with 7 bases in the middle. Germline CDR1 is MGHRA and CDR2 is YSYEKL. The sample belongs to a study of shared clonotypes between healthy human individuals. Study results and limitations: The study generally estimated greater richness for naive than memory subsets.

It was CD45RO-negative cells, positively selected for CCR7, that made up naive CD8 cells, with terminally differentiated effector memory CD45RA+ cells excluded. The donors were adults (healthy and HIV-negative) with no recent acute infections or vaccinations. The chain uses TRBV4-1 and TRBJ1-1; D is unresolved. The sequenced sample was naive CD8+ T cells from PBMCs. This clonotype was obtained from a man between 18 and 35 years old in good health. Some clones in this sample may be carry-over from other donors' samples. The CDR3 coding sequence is TGCGCCAGCAGCCAAGTAGAAGGGAACACTGAAGCTTTCTTT. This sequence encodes CASSQVEGNTEAFF.